The entry below gives a single T cell receptor beta chain sequence along with its context. This record comes from a study of blood T cell repertoires in COVID-19. Background on the study: From the United States, Italy and Spain came samples of acute and convalescent COVID-19. PBMCs, B-cell-depleted T cells, or T cells were the source of the cDNA or gDNA that made up the material.

There are 15 residues in the CDR3. CDR1 SGHVS and CDR2 FQNEAQ come from the germline V gene. The J segment lost 2 bases and the V segment lost 3 bases, leaving 1 base of the junction unmatched. As processed by the authors: Scientists estimated how many nucleated cells there were by amplifying reference gene primers. TCRdb keeps only in-frame clones here, not all; method: immunoSEQ multiplex PCR. D and trimming come from the DNA, and the V and J calls and clone size come from that table. The sample shows some 130,000 clones, roughly 76% of them seen only once. Source material: peripheral blood. The V gene is TRBV7-8, the J gene TRBJ1-4; TRBD1 aligns across 9 bases. The source of this sequence is an older man with acute or convalescent COVID-19. The CDR3 sequence: CASSLGQGTNEKLFF. CDR3 coding DNA: TGTGCCAGCAGCTTGGGACAGGGCACTAATGAAAAACTGTTTTTT.